The clone carrying this TCR beta chain was picked up many times. Amplification of TCR beta CDR3 regions used RNA as the template. First-round RT-PCR targeting the TCR CDR3 was performed with the HTBI primer set. MiXCR was run by TCRdb on the multiplex PCR reads, yielding one entry per CDR3 protein. The table lists roughly 96,000 distinct CDR3 sequences, around 50% of them singletons. The sample belongs to a study of T cells in Graves' hyperthyroidism and ophthalmopathy. The CDR3 extends over 14 amino acids. Per germline, CDR1 ENHRY and CDR2 SYGVKD. V trimming: 3 bases; J trimming: 8 bases; junction bases outside the gene matches: 5.

The rearrangement uses TRBV10-3 and TRBJ1-3; TRBD1 matches 9 bases. The sequence was obtained from a woman between 35 and 50 years old with Graves' hyperthyroidism. The sequencing input was blood. The CDR3 DNA is TGTGCCATCAGTGAATCAGGGGACAGGGACACCATATATTTT. Its translation: CAISESGDRDTIYF.